These T cell receptor beta chains were read from a single sample in a study of beta chain features in type 1 diabetes. Assay: immunoSEQ multiplex PCR; the TCRdb copy retains only in-frame clones and omits some. The sample comprises 100,000 to 150,000 clones, around 16% of which are singletons, and around 2.5% rests with the top ten. Sequencing was done on a sample of central memory CD4+ T cells from blood. These receptor sequences come from a man between 18 and 29 years old with type 1 diabetes. Both conserved end residues are part of each CDR3.

v_gene	j_gene	CDR3aa
TRBV18	TRBJ1-2	CASSPGQGITWSGYTF
TRBV20-1	TRBJ2-1	CSAPEGNEQFF
TRBV5-4	TRBJ1-2	CASSSGNIEYYGYTF
TRBV5-6	TRBJ2-1	CASSQRFSGDEQFF
TRBV5-3	TRBJ2-4	CASSPRDIQYF
TRBV30	TRBJ1-5	CAWRTEGGQPQHF
TRBV2	TRBJ1-2	CAINGQAGGYTF
TRBV12-5	TRBJ2-1	CASGSPQQEEQFF
TRBV5-4	TRBJ1-2	CASSAGQPVNYGYTF
TRBV7-9	TRBJ1-2	CASSLSGSSYGYTF
TRBV2	TRBJ1-1	CASGYTENTEAFF
TRBV7-2	TRBJ2-1	CASSSAGARGEQFF
TRBV5-6	TRBJ2-7	CASSFAGYEQYF
TRBV10-3	TRBJ2-3	CASSRQGSSTDTQYF
TRBV6-5	TRBJ2-1	CASIPRQANEQFF
TRBV29-1	TRBJ1-1	CSVSRLLAEAFF
TRBV9	TRBJ1-6	CASSVGDRGLNSPLHF
TRBV14	TRBJ1-4	CASSQTAGAQLFF